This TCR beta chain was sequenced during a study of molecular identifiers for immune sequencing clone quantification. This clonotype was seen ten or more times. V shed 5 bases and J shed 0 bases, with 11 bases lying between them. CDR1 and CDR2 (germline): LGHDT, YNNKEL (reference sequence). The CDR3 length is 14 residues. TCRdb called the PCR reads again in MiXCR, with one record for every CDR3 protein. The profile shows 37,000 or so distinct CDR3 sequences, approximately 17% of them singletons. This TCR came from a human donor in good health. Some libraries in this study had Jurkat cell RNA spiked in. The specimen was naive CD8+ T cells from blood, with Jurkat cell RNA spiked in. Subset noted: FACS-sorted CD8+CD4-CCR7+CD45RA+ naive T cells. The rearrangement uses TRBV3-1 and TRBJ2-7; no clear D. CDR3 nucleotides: TGTGCCAGCAGCGGCCGGGTCAGCTCCTACGAGCAGTACTTC. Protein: CASSGRVSSYEQYF.